This is a list of T cell receptor beta chains from one sample in a study of CDR3 diversity in severe acne. TCRdb reprocessed the PCR reads with MiXCR, giving one entry per CDR3 protein. Seen here are about 90,000 distinct CDR3 sequences, about 53% observed once, and the top ten hold around 10%. The sequenced sample was blood. These receptors originate from a male donor with severe acne vulgaris. The CDR3 runs from the conserved cysteine through the conserved F or W. A D gene is named only where the DNA matches it firmly. Clone sizes are given selectively: once, few, many, or a class where the clone is expanded.

>few|TRBV7-8|NA|TRBJ2-1
TGTGCCAGCAGCCCACGGGGACCAGCGGACAGTGAGCGGTTCTTC
CASSPRGPADSERFF
>NA|TRBV20-1|NA|TRBJ2-3
TGCAGTGCTAGCTCGTGGGGCCCTTCGACAGATACGCAGTATTTT
CSASSWGPSTDTQYF
>NA|TRBV19|TRBD2|TRBJ2-7
TGTGCCAGTAGTCCACTAGCGGGAGGGTCGAACGAGCAGTACTTC
CASSPLAGGSNEQYF
>NA|TRBV7-9|TRBD1|TRBJ2-5
TGTGCCAGCAGCTCGGGACAGGGATTGGGCGAGACCCAGTACTTC
CASSSGQGLGETQYF
>NA|TRBV4-3|NA|TRBJ2-2
TGCGCCAGCAGACTAGGACGGAACACCGGGGAGCTGTTTTTT
CASRLGRNTGELFF
>NA|TRBV20-1|NA|TRBJ1-2
TGCAGTGCTAGAGATTCCGCCGCAGTTGGCTACACCTTC
CSARDSAAVGYTF
>NA|TRBV5-4|NA|TRBJ2-7
TGTGCCAGCAGCTTGGGACTTAACACCGGGGAGCTGTACTTC
CASSLGLNTGELYF
>few|TRBV15|TRBD2|TRBJ2-1
TGTGCCACCAGCATTGGACTAGCGGGAGCGATCGGGGAGCTGTTCTTC
CATSIGLAGAIGELFF
>many|TRBV7-2|NA|TRBJ2-7
TGTGCCAGCAGCTTAACCAGGGGACACGAGCAGTACTTC
CASSLTRGHEQYF
>many|TRBV20-1|TRBD2|TRBJ2-7
TGCAGTGCTAGAGATCGGACTAGCGGGAGGGCCGTCGAGCAGTACTTC
CSARDRTSGRAVEQYF
>few|TRBV10-3|TRBD2|TRBJ2-3
TGTGCCATCAGTGAGTCAAGACTAGCGGAGAGCACAGATACGCAGTATTTT
CAISESRLAESTDTQYF
>NA|TRBV4-3|NA|TRBJ1-5
TGCGCCAGCAGCCGAGATGGGGGAGGTGGTCAGCCCCAGCATTTT
CASSRDGGGGQPQHF
>medium-sized|TRBV7-9|NA|TRBJ2-7
TGTGCCAGCAGCTTAGCGCTGGGGCTAGGCCTGCAGTACTTC
CASSLALGLGLQYF
>NA|TRBV5-1|NA|TRBJ2-5
TGCGCCAGCAGCTCGCCGACTAGGGGAAAGACCCAGTACTTC
CASSSPTRGKTQYF
>NA|TRBV11-1|NA|TRBJ1-3
TGTGCCAGCAGCTCTGGAAGCGACTCTGGAAACACCATATATTTT
CASSSGSDSGNTIYF
>many|TRBV20-1|NA|TRBJ2-5
TGCAGTGCTCCTCTTCCCGGGACGGTGAAAAAGACCCAGTACTTC
CSAPLPGTVKKTQYF
>NA|TRBV20-1|NA|TRBJ2-1
TGCAGTGCTAGAGAGGACCCCGAGCAGTTCTTC
CSAREDPEQFF
>NA|TRBV27|TRBD2|TRBJ2-5
TGTGCCAGCATCCCTGAGTTTGGCGGGGGACAAGAGACCCAGTACTTC
CASIPEFGGGQETQYF
>many|TRBV7-2|TRBD1|TRBJ1-5
TGTGCCTCAGGGGGGCAAATTAGCAATCAGCCCCAGCATTTT
CASGGQISNQPQHF
>NA|TRBV7-3|NA|TRBJ2-5
TGTGCCAGCAGTGAAATAGCTAGCAGGGAGACCCAGTACTTC
CASSEIASRETQYF
>many|TRBV4-1|NA|TRBJ1-2
TGCGCCAGCAGCCAACCTGACAGTATCTATGGCTACACCTTC
CASSQPDSIYGYTF
>few|TRBV15|TRBD1|TRBJ2-7
TGTGCCACCAGCAGAGAAAGTCCGGGACAGGGTTGGGAGCAGTACTTC
CATSRESPGQGWEQYF
>few|TRBV11-2|NA|TRBJ1-2
TGTGCCAGCAGCCCTTTAGACAGGACTGACTATGGCTACACCTTC
CASSPLDRTDYGYTF
>many|TRBV11-2|NA|TRBJ1-3
TGTGCCAGCAGCTTAGTCGGGGGGCTTACCAACACCATATATTTT
CASSLVGGLTNTIYF
>NA|TRBV24-1|NA|TRBJ2-5
TGTGACCAAGAGACCCAGTACTTC
CDQETQYF
>NA|TRBV5-1|NA|TRBJ2-2
TGTGCCAGCAGCCCTCGACAGAACACCGGGGAGCTGTTTTTT
CASSPRQNTGELFF
>medium-sized|TRBV20-1|NA|TRBJ2-7
TGCAGTGCTAGAGCAGGATCCTCCTACGAGCAGTACTTC
CSARAGSSYEQYF
>many|TRBV29-1|NA|TRBJ2-7
TGCAGCGTTGATCGGGGCTACGAGCAGTACTTC
CSVDRGYEQYF
>NA|TRBV11-3|NA|TRBJ1-5
NA
CASSLGQGMSSSSGQHF
>once|TRBV5-1|TRBD2|TRBJ2-3
TGTGCCAGCAGCCGACTAGCGGGAGATACGCAGTATTTT
CASSRLAGDTQYF
>many|TRBV6-5|NA|TRBJ2-7
TGTGCCAGCAGGCCCCAGGGATACGACGAGCAGTACTTC
CASRPQGYDEQYF
>NA|TRBV15|TRBD2|TRBJ2-2
TGTGCCACCTCTCCGGGACTAGCGGGAATCGGCGTCCCCGGGGAGCTGTTTTTT
CATSPGLAGIGVPGELFF
>NA|TRBV28|NA|TRBJ2-7
TGTGCCAGCCTAGACGGGGGTGACTCCTACGAGCAGTACTTC
CASLDGGDSYEQYF
>NA|TRBV7-8|NA|TRBJ2-6
TGTGCCAGCAGCTTCCCGTCTGGGGCCAACGTCCTGACTTTC
CASSFPSGANVLTF
>NA|TRBV20-1|TRBD2|TRBJ2-2
TGCAGTGCTAGAGATTATGAAACTAGCGGCCCCACCGGGGAGCTGTTTTTT
CSARDYETSGPTGELFF
>NA|TRBV20-1|NA|TRBJ2-5
TGCAGTGCTCTTCGATGGGAAGAGACCCAGTACTTC
CSALRWEETQYF
>NA|TRBV28|NA|TRBJ1-2
TGTGCCACGCTGGGGGCCCCCAGGTGGAATGGCTACACCTTC
CATLGAPRWNGYTF
>NA|TRBV20-1|TRBD1|TRBJ2-7
TGCAGTGCTCGAGACATCCGGGACAGGCTATCCTACGAGCAGTACTTC
CSARDIRDRLSYEQYF
>once|TRBV20-1|TRBD2|TRBJ2-7
TGCAGTGCTACTAAAGGGACTAGCGGGGCCTACGAGCAGTACTTC
CSATKGTSGAYEQYF
>few|TRBV11-2|NA|TRBJ2-2
TGTGCCAGCAGCCCTACAGACACCGGGGAGCTGTTTTTT
CASSPTDTGELFF
>NA|TRBV7-7|NA|TRBJ2-7
TGTGCTAGCAGCTTAGGGGACGGGGGTGCACCTCCGTGCTCCTACGAGCAGTACTTC
CASSLGDGGAPPCSYEQYF
>few|TRBV7-9|NA|TRBJ2-2
TGTGCCAGCTCGACAGCGAACACCGGGGAGCTGTTTTTT
CASSTANTGELFF
>once|TRBV29-1|NA|TRBJ2-2
TGCAGCGTTGGGTTTTTACAGGTGAACACCGGGGAGCTGTTTTTT
CSVGFLQVNTGELFF
>many|TRBV6-2/TRBV6-3|TRBD2|TRBJ2-7
TGTGCCAGCAGACCTAGCGGGAGCTCCTACGAGCAGTACTTC
CASRPSGSSYEQYF
>few|TRBV6-4|TRBD2|TRBJ2-1
TGTGCCAGCAGTGCCGGGACTAGAGGCTACAATGAGCAGTTCTTC
CASSAGTRGYNEQFF
>many|TRBV7-2|NA|TRBJ2-1
TGTGCCAGCAGCCTGGACTCACCGGCTTACAATGAGCAGTTCTTC
CASSLDSPAYNEQFF
>NA|TRBV3-1|TRBD2|TRBJ2-1
TGTGCCAGCAGCCAAGATCTTCCCGGGACTAGCGGGGGGAGGAATGAGCAGTTCTTC
CASSQDLPGTSGGRNEQFF
>many|TRBV25-1|NA|TRBJ1-1
TGTGCCAGCAGTGAGGAGAAATTGGCTTTCTTT
CASSEEKLAFF
>many|TRBV6-2/TRBV6-3|NA|TRBJ1-2
TGTGCCAGCAGTTACGTCCAGGCCCCTGATTATGGCTACACCTTC
CASSYVQAPDYGYTF
>NA|TRBV19|NA|TRBJ2-6
TGTGCCAGTACCATGACGAGAGGGGCAGGGGCCAACGTCCTGACTTTC
CASTMTRGAGANVLTF
>NA|TRBV6-1|NA|TRBJ2-5
TGTGCCAGCAGTGAATGGGTTTCTGCCCGGGCGGAGACCCAGTACTTC
CASSEWVSARAETQYF
>many|TRBV20-1|TRBD1|TRBJ1-2
TGCAGTGCTCATAACAAAGGGACAGATTATGGCTACACCTTC
CSAHNKGTDYGYTF
>NA|TRBV4-1|NA|TRBJ2-7
TGCGCCAACAGCGGGCCAGACTCCTACGAGCAGTACTTC
CANSGPDSYEQYF
>NA|TRBV20-1|TRBD2|TRBJ2-3
TGCAGTGCTAGAGATGGGGCGGGAGACGGGGCAGATACGCAGTATTTT
CSARDGAGDGADTQYF
>few|TRBV6-2/TRBV6-3|TRBD2|TRBJ2-3
TGTGCCAGCAGTTCTTTAGCGGGAGGGAGCTCGGATACGCAGTATTTT
CASSSLAGGSSDTQYF
>many|TRBV4-1|NA|TRBJ1-1
TGCGCCAGCAGCCAAAGGGGGACCACTGAAGCTTTCTTT
CASSQRGTTEAFF
>NA|TRBV20-1|TRBD2|TRBJ2-3
TGCAGTGCTCCTGCCCCGGGACTAGTCGTGGATACGCAGTATTTT
CSAPAPGLVVDTQYF